This TCR beta chain was identified during a study of blood T cells in healthy people across ages. The CDR3 spans 13 residues. The germline V gene has CDR1 SGHTA and CDR2 FQGNSA. V was shortened by 5 bases and J by 5 bases, with 11 bases between the two germline ends. Regarding the study as a whole: The unknown donor CMV status may have confounded expanded clonotype changes. Across the age range, TCR beta diversity per million T cells fell in a roughly linear way.

Sample-barcoded 5' priming and a J-beta primer mix drove a second PCR of about 6 to 12 cycles. TCRdb analysed the 5' RACE reads with MiXCR anew, one entry per CDR3 protein. The sample shows more than 800,000 distinct CDR3 sequences, less than 35% of them seen only once. This clonotype has a count of ten or more. The antigen is unknown. Input material: blood. This rearrangement joins TRBV7-2 to TRBJ2-3, with D perhaps matching TRBD2 (6 bases). This TCR derives from an elderly woman in good health. The CDR3 DNA reads TGTGCCAGCAGCAGCGGGCCTGAAGATACGCAGTATTTT. This encodes CASSSGPEDTQYF. Together with reference TRBV7-2 and TRBJ2-3, the CDR3 gives the full variable domain: GAGVSQSPSNKVTEKGKDVELRCDPISGHTALYWYRQSLGQGLEFLIYFQGNSAPDKSGLPSDRFSAERTGGSVSTLTIQRTQQEDSAVYLCASSSGPEDTQYFGPGTRLTVL.